This paragraph covers one TCR beta chain sequence. Its antigen is currently unknown. Primed by a sample-barcoded 5' primer and a J-beta primer mix, a second PCR proceeded for 7 to 11 cycles. TCRdb used MiXCR to reprocess the 5' RACE reads, holding one entry per CDR3 protein. The data show about 1.8 million distinct CDR3 sequences, approximately 50% seen once. Each sample provided at least 6 micrograms of extracted total RNA. The record originates from a study of blood T cells in healthy people across ages. Study conclusions and caveats: Expanded clonotype changes were possibly confounded by unknown donor CMV status.

The V gene's germline CDR1 is DFQATT and CDR2 SNEGSKA (reference sequence). Germline trimming cut 3 bases from V and 3 bases from J; bases unmatched to any gene: 7. The CDR3 runs 16 residues. The TCR comes from a woman in her forties in good health. Sequenced sample: blood. The chain joins TRBV20-1 to TRBJ2-3, with 12 nucleotides matching TRBD2. DNA for the CDR3: TGCAGTGCTAGGGACGCCGGGACTAGCGGGACAGATACGCAGTATTTT. It translates to CSARDAGTSGTDTQYF.